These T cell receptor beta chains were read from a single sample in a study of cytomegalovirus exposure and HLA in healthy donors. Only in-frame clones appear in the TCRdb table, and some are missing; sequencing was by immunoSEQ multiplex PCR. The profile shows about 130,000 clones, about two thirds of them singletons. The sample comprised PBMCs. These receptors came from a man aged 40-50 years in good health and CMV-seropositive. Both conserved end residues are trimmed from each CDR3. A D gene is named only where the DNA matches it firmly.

AWSPYLGTGVRRAF,TRBJ1-1,TRBV30,TRBD1
ASSLLAGGDTDTQY,TRBJ2-3,TRBV11-2,TRBD2
ASKPGGQGTPEAF,TRBJ1-1,TRBV28,TRBD1
ASSFSGSSYEQY,TRBJ2-7,TRBV13,.
ASSANKETGRNSPLH,TRBJ1-6,TRBV9,TRBD1
ASSLKWLGGLNEKLF,TRBJ1-4,TRBV7-3,.
ASSILSTEVAGNTIY,TRBJ1-3,TRBV19,.
AITTPGQTYEQY,TRBJ2-7,TRBV10-3,TRBD1
ASSTGAVVSGANVLT,TRBJ2-6,TRBV19,.
ASSPFAAQETQY,TRBJ2-5,TRBV19,.
ASTGKQETQY,TRBJ2-5,TRBV6-5,.
ASSLGGRGYT,TRBJ1-2,TRBV13,.
ASSGLAVFTDTQY,TRBJ2-3,TRBV2,TRBD2
ASSYSRSSNTEAF,TRBJ1-1,TRBV6-5,.
ASSMLGGAF,TRBJ1-1,TRBV19,.
AWSRDDNSPLH,TRBJ1-6,TRBV30,.
ASIETNSGNTIY,TRBJ1-3,TRBV2,.
ASSLLGTSGMSSYNEQF,TRBJ2-1,TRBV27,TRBD2
ASSFQGQESEKLF,TRBJ1-4,TRBV5-1,.
ASSLPGLGVSTQY,TRBJ2-3,TRBV27,TRBD2
ASSVGPQGAYEQY,TRBJ2-7,TRBV9,TRBD1
ASGINGGEQY,TRBJ2-7,TRBV28,.
ASSLGDRLTEAF,TRBJ1-1,TRBV28,TRBD1
ASSLASGGGQEAF,TRBJ1-1,TRBV11-2,TRBD1
ASSLGRTYEQY,TRBJ2-7,TRBV11-1,.
ASSLGGSRLAGYNEQF,TRBJ2-1,TRBV5-1,TRBD2
ASSLSKTGGFGYGYT,TRBJ1-2,TRBV7-3,.
ASSLPPGTQY,TRBJ2-5,TRBV28,.
ASSFDQGDGYEQY,TRBJ2-7,TRBV7-9,TRBD1
ASSPWTGNYGYT,TRBJ1-2,TRBV9,.
ASSLYSGNTEAF,TRBJ1-1,TRBV28,.
ASYSSYNEQF,TRBJ2-1,TRBV6-5,.
ASGPTGGDYGYT,TRBJ1-2,TRBV5-6,TRBD1
ASSRDRAYVGYT,TRBJ1-2,TRBV28,TRBD1
ASRISEGNQPQH,TRBJ1-5,TRBV2,.
ASSLQGVSNQPQH,TRBJ1-5,TRBV5-5,TRBD1
ASSTGQPNQPQH,TRBJ1-5,TRBV5-1,.
ASSLGLALREQY,TRBJ2-7,TRBV27,.
ASSLLPSWGGSYEQY,TRBJ2-7,TRBV7-2,TRBD2
SVEDGGRYEQY,TRBJ2-7,TRBV29-1,.
SVGDSSQPQH,TRBJ1-5,TRBV29-1,TRBD1
ASSLAGGGYTYEQY,TRBJ2-7,TRBV5-1,TRBD2
ASSVFSLAGNTGELF,TRBJ2-2,TRBV9,TRBD2
ASRRQGPPGETQY,TRBJ2-5,TRBV19,TRBD1
ASSKGQNMNTEAF,TRBJ1-1,TRBV19,TRBD1
ATEPGQGFYEQY,TRBJ2-7,TRBV15,TRBD1
ASSPGTGNQETQY,TRBJ2-5,TRBV5-1,TRBD1
ASSLLGASGNTIY,TRBJ1-3,TRBV7-9,.
ASRIRGELDGYT,TRBJ1-2,TRBV10-2,TRBD1
ASSLGDSPSYNEQF,TRBJ2-1,TRBV5-1,TRBD1
ASSAGDPNEKLF,TRBJ1-4,TRBV5-1,.
ASSTLGSLRGNEQF,TRBJ2-1,TRBV27,.
ASSSPGQGVTEAF,TRBJ1-1,TRBV5-1,TRBD1